These 7 T cell receptor beta chains came from one sample sequenced in a study of blood T cell repertoires in COVID-19. Repertoires were generated with immunoSEQ multiplex PCR, while TCRdb's copy carries only in-frame clones and drops some. The sample includes around 300,000 clones, roughly 90% of them seen just once. Sequencing was done on a sample of peripheral blood. The receptors derive from a woman aged 25 to 39 with active or convalescent COVID-19.

This rearrangement joins TRBV29-1 to TRBJ1-2, with D uncertain. This CDR3 spans 12 amino acids. Germline loops: CDR1 SQVTM, CDR2 ANQGSEA. Trimming removed 7 bases at V and 2 bases at J, with 11 bases between. As DNA, the CDR3 is TGCAGCGGCGCGGCAGAGAACTATGGCTACACCTTC. Its translation: CSGAAENYGYTF.

The chain is built from TRBV7-2 and TRBJ2-5; D may be TRBD2 (6 bases). V shed 7 bases and J shed 9 bases, with 18 bases lying between them. This CDR3 comprises 13 residues. The germline V gene encodes CDR1 SGHTA and CDR2 FQGNSA. CDR3 in DNA: TGTGCCAGCAAACCAGCGGGTCCCGGGGCCCAGTACTTC. Amino acids: CASKPAGPGAQYF.

This chain connects TRBV28 to TRBJ2-5; 7 bases map to TRBD1. This CDR3 is 14 amino acids long. Germline-derived CDR1 and CDR2 are MDHEN and SYDVKM. With 3 bases clipped from V and 3 bases from J, the junction kept 4 bases outside the gene matches. The CDR3 loop reads CASSFLGQKETQYF. CDR3 DNA: TGTGCCAGCAGTTTTTTGGGACAGAAAGAGACCCAGTACTTC.

This chain uses TRBV9 with TRBJ2-7; D may be TRBD1 (5 bases). CDR3 length equals 15 residues. Germline V CDR1 and CDR2: SGDLS, YYNGEE. Trimming shortened V by 0 bases and J by 3 bases, and 13 bases separated the two germline ends. The CDR3 loop reads CASSVVADSRYEQYF. The CDR3 bases are TGTGCCAGCAGCGTAGTAGCCGACAGCCGCTACGAGCAGTACTTC.

The V call is TRBV6-5, the J call TRBJ2-2; possible D gene TRBD1, 5 bases. CDR1 is MNHEY and CDR2 is SVGAGI in the germline V gene. This CDR3 has 13 amino acids. Trimming removed 10 bases at V and 0 bases at J, with 9 bases between. This CDR3 is CAISGSNTGELFF. CDR3 DNA: TGTGCCATCTCAGGGTCGAACACCGGGGAGCTGTTTTTT.

This clone was found once. The rearrangement links TRBV4-1 to TRBJ2-5, with 7 bases fitting TRBD2. Losses at the gene ends were 4 bases for V and 1 base for J; bases not matched to a gene: 9. The CDR3 covers 16 residues. Germline CDR1 reads MGHRA; CDR2 reads YSYEKL. CDR3 region: CASSRSGGGSQETQYF. For the CDR3, the DNA is TGCGCCAGCAGCCGGTCTGGGGGGGGGAGCCAAGAGACCCAGTACTTC.

V gene TRBV25-1 combines with J gene TRBJ1-4, with D perhaps matching TRBD1 (5 bases). In germline, CDR1 is MGHDK, CDR2 SYGVNS. The ends were cut back, 2 bases at V and 8 bases at J, with 18 bases in the middle. This CDR3 is 16 amino acids long. In nucleotides, the CDR3 is TGTGCCAGCAGTGAAGCCGCAGGACTAGAGGGGGAAAAACTGTTTTTT. Encoded protein: CASSEAAGLEGEKLFF.